The sample holds a few counts of the clone carrying this T cell receptor (beta chain). The data were obtained in a study of human T cells and chemical hapten exposure. Time point described: pre-sensitization, week 0. Stated treatment: therapeutic diphenylcyclopropenone sensitization with weekly scalp DPC. This CDR3 is built from 16 residues. With V trimmed by 0 bases and J by 3 bases, 1 base remained unmatched. Germline V gene data show CDR1 as WNHNN and CDR2 as SYGVQD (reference sequence). Each CDR3 protein gets one entry after TCRdb re-called the RACE reads with MiXCR. The profile shows roughly 100,000 distinct CDR3 sequences, around 10% of them singletons.

V usage is TRBV10-1 and J usage is TRBJ2-3, with 12 bases matching TRBD2. Material: whole blood, obtained in connection with sensitization to the hapten diphenylcyclopropenone (DPC). The receptor was derived from a woman in her forties with alopecia areata. Some clones in this sample may be carry-over from other donors' samples. In DNA, the CDR3 is TGCGCCAGCAGTGAGTCCCTAGCGGGGGGGACAGATACGCAGTATTTT. It translates to CASSESLAGGTDTQYF.